The rows below give T cell receptor beta chains drawn from one sample of a study of blood T cells in healthy people across ages. TCRdb itself ran the 5' RACE reads through MiXCR, one entry per CDR3 protein. Among roughly 860,000 distinct CDR3 sequences listed, under 80% were seen once. Sequenced sample: blood. These receptors originate from a young man in good health. The CDR3 runs from the conserved cysteine through the conserved F or W. Fields, in order: D gene, V gene, J gene, clone size, CDR3 DNA, CDR3 protein. D genes are given only for firm matches. The listing skips clone size in some rows; elsewhere it reads once, few, many or a size class.

TRBD1	TRBV20-1	TRBJ2-7	NA	TGCAGCGTACAGGGGGCAGCCTACGAGCAGTACTTC	CSVQGAAYEQYF
NA	TRBV10-3	TRBJ2-5	few	TGTGCCATCAGTGAGGACCAAGAGACCCAGTACTTC	CAISEDQETQYF
TRBD2	TRBV7-2	TRBJ2-7	NA	TGTGCCAGCAGCTTAGAGGGAGCGGGGGGCCCCTACGAGCAGTACTTC	CASSLEGAGGPYEQYF
NA	TRBV6-1	TRBJ2-3	few	TGTGCCAGCAGTGACCCGAGGGCCGCGCACACAGATACGCAGTATTTT	CASSDPRAAHTDTQYF
TRBD2	TRBV4-2	TRBJ2-1	NA	TGTGCCAGCAGCCAAGCATCTAGCGGGGCAAACAATGAGCAGTTCTTC	CASSQASSGANNEQFF
NA	TRBV5-1	TRBJ2-5	few	TGCGCCAGCGGTAACCCCACGTCGGGGGAGCAGTACTTC	CASGNPTSGEQYF
NA	TRBV2	TRBJ1-2	NA	TGTGCCAGCAGTTTAACGGGACAACTATTCGGCTACACCTTC	CASSLTGQLFGYTF
TRBD2	TRBV20-1	TRBJ2-3	NA	TGCAGTGCTAGCGGGGGGGCTCCCACAGATACGCAGTATTTT	CSASGGAPTDTQYF
TRBD2	TRBV27	TRBJ2-1	NA	TGTGCTTCGACGGGGCTAGCGGGCAACAATGAGCAGTTCTTC	CASTGLAGNNEQFF
NA	TRBV12-3/TRBV12-4	TRBJ2-1	NA	TGTGCCAGCAGAATGGACAGACTTTACAATGAGCAGTTCTTC	CASRMDRLYNEQFF
NA	TRBV2	TRBJ2-7	few	TGTGCCAGCAGTGAATTTCGGTATACCTACGAGCAGTACTTC	CASSEFRYTYEQYF
TRBD2	TRBV5-5	TRBJ2-3	NA	TGTGCCAGCAGCAGCCGGACTAGCGCAGAGACGCAGTATTTT	CASSSRTSAETQYF
TRBD1	TRBV28	TRBJ2-3	NA	TGTGCCAGCAGTCCCCATCGACAGGGGAGAGGCACAGATACGCAGTATTTT	CASSPHRQGRGTDTQYF
TRBD1	TRBV12-3/TRBV12-4	TRBJ2-3	NA	TGTGCCAGCAGTTTAGCGCATGGGACAGGGGTCCCTGGTACGCAGTATTTT	CASSLAHGTGVPGTQYF
NA	TRBV7-2	TRBJ1-1	NA	TGTGCCTGGAGGGGGGCGGGAGGGACTGAAGCTTTCTTT	CAWRGAGGTEAFF
TRBD1	TRBV7-2	TRBJ1-6	NA	TGTGCCAGCAGCTTAGACAGGGGGGCCCCCTCCTATAATTCACCCCTCCACTTT	CASSLDRGAPSYNSPLHF
NA	TRBV5-1	TRBJ2-1	NA	TGCGCCAGCAGCTTCCTTACTAGCAGCTCCTACAATGAGCAGTTCTTC	CASSFLTSSSYNEQFF
NA	TRBV7-2	TRBJ2-2	NA	TGTGCCAGCAGCCGGGGCCCGGCGGTGCACACCGGGGAGCTGTTTTTT	CASSRGPAVHTGELFF
TRBD2	TRBV7-7	TRBJ2-1	NA	TGTGCCAGCAGCTTAGAGGCGAGCGGGGGGAACAATGAGCAGTTCTTC	CASSLEASGGNNEQFF
TRBD1	TRBV5-6	TRBJ2-1	NA	TGTGCCAGCAGCGGGGACAGGGTTTGGGAGCAGTTCTTC	CASSGDRVWEQFF
TRBD1	TRBV7-2	TRBJ2-1	NA	TGTGCCTCGGGGCGCAGGGGGCGTGGTATGGAGAATGAGCAGTTCTTC	CASGRRGRGMENEQFF
NA	TRBV25-1	TRBJ2-7	NA	TGTGCCAGCAGTGAATGGGGGGACAACTACGAGCAGTACTTC	CASSEWGDNYEQYF
NA	TRBV7-2	TRBJ2-1	few	TGTGCCAGCAGCCCTAGCGTCGGCGAGCAGTTCTTC	CASSPSVGEQFF
TRBD2	TRBV4-3	TRBJ2-3	few	TGCGCCAGCAGCCAAGACTTCGGACTAGCCCCCACAGATACGCAGTATTTT	CASSQDFGLAPTDTQYF
NA	TRBV4-2	TRBJ1-1	NA	TGTGCCAGCAGCCAAGATCAAGGCATCTACACTAAAGCTTTCTTT	CASSQDQGIYTKAFF
TRBD1	TRBV5-1	TRBJ1-2	NA	TGCGCCAGCGGCCTATCAGGAGGGGGCGGAACTCCTGGCTACACCTTC	CASGLSGGGGTPGYTF
NA	TRBV20-1	TRBJ2-5	NA	TGCAGTGCTAGCCCCAGGGGCCTACCGGAGACCCAGTACTTC	CSASPRGLPETQYF
TRBD1	TRBV29-1	TRBJ2-3	NA	TGCAGCGTGGCCAGGGGGCGAGGAGATACGCAGTATTTT	CSVARGRGDTQYF
TRBD2	TRBV7-2	TRBJ2-7	NA	TGTGCCAGCAGCTTAGAAGCGGGGCAGGCCTACGAGCAGTACTTC	CASSLEAGQAYEQYF
NA	TRBV20-1	TRBJ1-1	NA	TGCAGTGCTAGAGATTCTCGGGGGACACGGGGCACTGAAGCTTTCTTT	CSARDSRGTRGTEAFF
NA	TRBV7-2	TRBJ2-7	NA	TGTGCCAGCAGCTTAGCAGGGGTAGGCGAGCAGTACTTC	CASSLAGVGEQYF
NA	TRBV7-2	TRBJ2-5	NA	TGTGCCAGCAGCCTCACGGGTTCCACAGAGACCCAGTACTTC	CASSLTGSTETQYF